This is a list of T cell receptor beta chains from one sample in a study of shared clonotypes between healthy human individuals. Generated by immunoSEQ multiplex PCR, the TCRdb table keeps only in-frame clones and is missing some. The data show about 1.1 million clones, 60% to 80% seen once. The sequencing input was memory CD4+ T cells from PBMCs. These receptors originate from a man between 18 and 35 years old in good health. Some clones in this sample may be carry-over from other donors' samples. The CDR3 runs from the conserved cysteine through the conserved F or W. A D gene is named only where the DNA matches it firmly. Clone size is not always given. Where it is, it says once, few, many or a class for expanded clones.

j_call v_call cdr3_length clone_size d_call cdr3_nt cdr3_aa
TRBJ1-4 TRBV28 15 once TRBD1 TGTGCCAGCACCCGACCGGGGACAGTCAAAGAAAAACTGTTTTTT CASTRPGTVKEKLFF
TRBJ1-3 TRBV6-1 15 - - TGTGCCAGCAGTGCCTGGCAGTTCTCTGGAAACACCATATATTTT CASSAWQFSGNTIYF
TRBJ2-1 TRBV4-1 16 - TRBD1 TGCGCCAGCAGCCAAGGGTGGGACAGGTCCTACAATGAGCAGTTCTTC CASSQGWDRSYNEQFF
TRBJ2-1 TRBV5-4 16 - TRBD2 TGTGCCAGCAGCCCGGCTAGCGGGAGGTCCTACAATGAGCAGTTCTTC CASSPASGRSYNEQFF
TRBJ2-7 TRBV9 14 - - TGTGCCAGCAGCGGGGTGGGCGACTCCTACGAGCAGTACTTC CASSGVGDSYEQYF
TRBJ1-2 TRBV15 14 once - TGTGCCACCAGGCCCGGGACGGGGATGGATGGCTACACCTTC CATRPGTGMDGYTF
TRBJ2-7 TRBV5-1 17 few TRBD2 TGCGCCAGCAGCTTCCAAATGACTAGCGGGAGTCCCTACGAGCAGTACTTC CASSFQMTSGSPYEQYF
TRBJ1-4 TRBV28 14 - TRBD1 TGTGCCAGCAGCGAGGGACAGTTAAATGAAAAACTGTTTTTT CASSEGQLNEKLFF
TRBJ2-3 TRBV5-1 14 - - TGCGCCAGCAGCTTAGGACGTAACACAGATACGCAGTATTTT CASSLGRNTDTQYF
TRBJ1-4 TRBV7-9 15 - - TGTGCCAGCAGTCTAGGGACAACTCCGAATGAAAAACTGTTTTTT CASSLGTTPNEKLFF
TRBJ2-3 TRBV4-2 14 - - TGTGCCAGCAGCCAAGAGCGGGTGGAAGATACGCAGTATTTT CASSQERVEDTQYF
TRBJ1-2 TRBV6-1 15 - - TGTGCCAGCAGTGTTTCGACAGAAGCTAACTATGGCTACACCTTC CASSVSTEANYGYTF
TRBJ1-1 TRBV10-3 14 - - TGTGCCATCAGTCAGAACTCAGGGTACGCAGAAGCTTTCTTT CAISQNSGYAEAFF
TRBJ1-5 TRBV6-5 15 - - TGTGCCAGCACGCCCCAGGGTGTAGGCAATCAGCCCCAGCATTTT CASTPQGVGNQPQHF
TRBJ1-2 TRBV4-1 15 - TRBD1 TGCGCCAGCAGCCAACAGGGGGCGCAAGGCTATGGCTACACCTTC CASSQQGAQGYGYTF
TRBJ2-1 TRBV27 13 - TRBD1 TGTGCCAGCAGTTTATCGACCTGGACAGGGCTATTCTTC CASSLSTWTGLFF
TRBJ1-5 TRBV6-5 13 - - TGTGCCAGCAGTTACGTTCAGGGGCAGCCCCAGCATTTT CASSYVQGQPQHF
TRBJ2-2 TRBV5-4 17 few - TGTGCCAGCAGCCCAACGGACGGGCGCCGCACCGGGGGGGAGCTGTTTTTT CASSPTDGRRTGGELFF
TRBJ2-2 TRBV30 15 - - TGTGCCTGGAGTGTCGCAGGGAGTGGCACCGGGGAGCTGTTTTTT CAWSVAGSGTGELFF
TRBJ1-4 TRBV28 14 - TRBD1 TGTGCCAGCAGTTCAGGGACAGGGAGTGGAGGAGTGTTTTTT CASSSGTGSGGVFF
TRBJ1-5 TRBV9 20 - TRBD1 TGTGCCAGCAGCCCGCGCCGATTAAACAGGGGCAATATCGGCAATCAGCCCCAGCATTTT CASSPRRLNRGNIGNQPQHF